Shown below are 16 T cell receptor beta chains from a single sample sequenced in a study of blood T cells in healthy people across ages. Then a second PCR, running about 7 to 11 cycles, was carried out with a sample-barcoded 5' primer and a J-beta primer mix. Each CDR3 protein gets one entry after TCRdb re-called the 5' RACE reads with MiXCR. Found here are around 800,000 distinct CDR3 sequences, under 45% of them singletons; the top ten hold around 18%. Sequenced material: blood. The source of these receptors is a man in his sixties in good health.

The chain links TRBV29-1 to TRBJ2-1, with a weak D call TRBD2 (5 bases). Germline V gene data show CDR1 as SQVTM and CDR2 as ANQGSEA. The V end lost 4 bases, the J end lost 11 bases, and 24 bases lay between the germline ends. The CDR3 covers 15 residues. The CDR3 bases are TGCAGCGTTGGGCCCTTGACGAGGGATATTGGGAAGCAGTTCTTC. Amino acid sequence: CSVGPLTRDIGKQFF.

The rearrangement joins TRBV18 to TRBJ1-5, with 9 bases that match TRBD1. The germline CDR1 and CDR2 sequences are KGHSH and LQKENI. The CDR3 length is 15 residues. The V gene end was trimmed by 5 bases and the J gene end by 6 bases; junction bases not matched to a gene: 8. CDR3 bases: TGTGCCAGCTCATTGGACAGGGGTACGGGTCAGCCCCAGCATTTT. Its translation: CASSLDRGTGQPQHF. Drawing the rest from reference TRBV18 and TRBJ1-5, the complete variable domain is NAGVMQNPRHLVRRRGQEARLRCSPMKGHSHVYWYRQLPEEGLKFMVYLQKENIIDESGMPKERFSAEFPKEGPSILRIQQVVRGDSAAYFCASSLDRGTGQPQHFGDGTRLSIL.

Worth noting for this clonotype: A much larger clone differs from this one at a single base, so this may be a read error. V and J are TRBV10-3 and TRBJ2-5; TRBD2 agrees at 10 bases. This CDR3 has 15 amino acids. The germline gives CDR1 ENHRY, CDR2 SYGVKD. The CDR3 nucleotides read TGTGACATCAGTGACAGCGGGGGGGCCGAAGAGACCCAGTACTTC. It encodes CDISDSGGAEETQYF.

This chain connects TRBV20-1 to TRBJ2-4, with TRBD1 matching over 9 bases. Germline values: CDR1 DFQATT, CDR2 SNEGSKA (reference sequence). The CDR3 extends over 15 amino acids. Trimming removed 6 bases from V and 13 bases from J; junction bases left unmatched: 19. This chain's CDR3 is CSAALPGTGPAEQYF. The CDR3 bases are TGCAGTGCCGCCTTGCCCGGGACAGGGCCTGCAGAGCAGTACTTC.

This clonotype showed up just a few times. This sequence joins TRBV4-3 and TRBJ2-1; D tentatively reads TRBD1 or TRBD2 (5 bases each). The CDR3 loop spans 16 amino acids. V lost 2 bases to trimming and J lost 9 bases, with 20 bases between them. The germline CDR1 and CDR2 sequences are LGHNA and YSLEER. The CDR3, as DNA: TGCGCCAGCAGCCAATGGGGACCGCAAAGCGCCGCTGAGCAGTTCTTC. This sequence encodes CASSQWGPQSAAEQFF.

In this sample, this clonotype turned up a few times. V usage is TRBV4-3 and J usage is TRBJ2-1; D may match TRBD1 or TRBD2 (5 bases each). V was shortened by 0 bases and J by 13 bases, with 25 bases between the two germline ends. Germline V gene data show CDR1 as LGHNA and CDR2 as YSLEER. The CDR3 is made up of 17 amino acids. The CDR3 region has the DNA TGCGCCAGCAGCCAAGATCTGTGGGACGAAGCGATCCCCGCCCAGTTCTTC. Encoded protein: CASSQDLWDEAIPAQFF.

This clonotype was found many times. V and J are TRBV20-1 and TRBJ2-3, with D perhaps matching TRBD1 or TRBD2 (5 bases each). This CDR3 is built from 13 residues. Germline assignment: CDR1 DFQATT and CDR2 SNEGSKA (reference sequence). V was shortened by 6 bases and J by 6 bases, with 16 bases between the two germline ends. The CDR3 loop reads CSANSGGTDTQYF. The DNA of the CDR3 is TGCAGTGCAAACAGCGGTGGGACCGATACGCAGTATTTT.

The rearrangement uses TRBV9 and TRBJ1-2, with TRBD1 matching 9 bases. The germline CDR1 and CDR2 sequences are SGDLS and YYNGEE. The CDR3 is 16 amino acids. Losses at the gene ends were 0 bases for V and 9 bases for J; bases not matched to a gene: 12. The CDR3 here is CASSVGGGTGPLSYTF. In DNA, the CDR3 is TGTGCCAGCAGCGTAGGGGGTGGGACAGGGCCTTTAAGCTACACCTTC.

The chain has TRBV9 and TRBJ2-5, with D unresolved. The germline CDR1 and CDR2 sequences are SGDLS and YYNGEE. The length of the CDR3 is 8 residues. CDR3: CAPGTQYF. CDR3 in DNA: TGTGCTCCGGGGACCCAGTACTTC.

The DNA for the CDR3 is TGTGCCAGCAGTTACGGGGGCGCGGATCAGCCCCAGCATTTT. Its protein is CASSYGGADQPQHF. This chain uses TRBV12-3 or TRBV12-4 with TRBJ1-5, with D possibly being TRBD1 (6 bases). This CDR3 spans 14 amino acids. The V end lost 4 bases, the J end lost 5 bases, and 12 bases lay between the germline ends.

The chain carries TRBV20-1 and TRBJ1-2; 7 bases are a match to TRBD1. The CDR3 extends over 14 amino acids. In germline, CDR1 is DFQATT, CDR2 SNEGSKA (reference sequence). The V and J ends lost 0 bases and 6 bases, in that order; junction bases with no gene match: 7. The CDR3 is CSARDPGGTDGYTF. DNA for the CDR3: TGCAGTGCTAGAGACCCAGGTGGGACAGATGGCTACACCTTC.

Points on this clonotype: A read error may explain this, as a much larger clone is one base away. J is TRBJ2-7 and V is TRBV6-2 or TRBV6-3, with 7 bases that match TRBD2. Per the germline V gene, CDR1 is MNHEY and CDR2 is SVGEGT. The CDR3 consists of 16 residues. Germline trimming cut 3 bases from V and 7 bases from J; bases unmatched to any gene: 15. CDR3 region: CASSYRTRPLNNEQYF. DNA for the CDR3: TGTGCCAGCAGTTATAGGACTAGACCCCTCAACAATGAGCAGTACTTC.

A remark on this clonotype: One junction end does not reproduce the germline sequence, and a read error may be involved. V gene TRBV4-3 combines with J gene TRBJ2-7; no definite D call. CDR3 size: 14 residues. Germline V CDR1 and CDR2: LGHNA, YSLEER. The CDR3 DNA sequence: TGCGCCGGCAGCCAAGATCCGGATCGGAACGAGCAGTACTTC. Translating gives CAGSQDPDRNEQYF.

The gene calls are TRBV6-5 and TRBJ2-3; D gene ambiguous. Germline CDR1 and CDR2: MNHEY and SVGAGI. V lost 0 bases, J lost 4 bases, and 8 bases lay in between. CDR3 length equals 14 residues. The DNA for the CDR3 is TGTGCCAGCAGTTACTCCATAGGACCAGATACGCAGTATTTT. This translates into CASSYSIGPDTQYF.

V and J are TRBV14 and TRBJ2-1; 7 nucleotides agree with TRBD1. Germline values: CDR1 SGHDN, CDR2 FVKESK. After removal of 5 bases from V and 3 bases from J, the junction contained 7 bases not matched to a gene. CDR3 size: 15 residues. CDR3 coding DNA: TGTGCCAGCAGCATTGACAGGGTGGGCTACAATGAGCAGTTCTTC. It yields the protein CASSIDRVGYNEQFF.

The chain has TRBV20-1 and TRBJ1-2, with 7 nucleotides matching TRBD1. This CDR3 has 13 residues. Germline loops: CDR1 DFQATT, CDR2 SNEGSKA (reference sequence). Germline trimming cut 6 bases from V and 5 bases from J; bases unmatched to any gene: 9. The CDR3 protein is CSARPATGYGYTF. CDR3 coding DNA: TGCAGTGCCAGACCCGCGACAGGGTATGGCTACACCTTC.